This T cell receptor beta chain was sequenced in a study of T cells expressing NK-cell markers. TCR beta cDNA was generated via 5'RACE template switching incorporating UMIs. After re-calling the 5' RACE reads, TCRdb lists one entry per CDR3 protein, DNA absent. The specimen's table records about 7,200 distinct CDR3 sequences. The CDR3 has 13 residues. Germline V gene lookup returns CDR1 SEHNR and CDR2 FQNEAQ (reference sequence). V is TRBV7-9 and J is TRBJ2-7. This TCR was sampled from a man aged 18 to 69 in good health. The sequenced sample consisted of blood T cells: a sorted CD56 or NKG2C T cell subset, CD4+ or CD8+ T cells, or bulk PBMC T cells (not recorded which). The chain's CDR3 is CASRCDSSHEQYF.